The 21 T cell receptor beta chains below all came from one sample that was sequenced in a study of T cells in Graves' hyperthyroidism and ophthalmopathy. What was amplified from RNA transcripts were TCR beta CDR3 regions. The TCR CDR3 was amplified in a first-round RT-PCR using the HTBI primer set. MiXCR, run by TCRdb on the multiplex PCR reads, gives a single entry per CDR3 protein. The repertoire holds approximately 490,000 distinct CDR3 sequences, approximately 23% seen once, with under 55% in the top ten. Material: blood. The receptors originated from a woman aged 70-85 years with Graves' ophthalmopathy.

This clonotype has only a few counts. V and J are TRBV28 and TRBJ1-6; tentative D call: TRBD1 (6 bases). CDR1 MDHEN and CDR2 SYDVKM come from the germline V gene. The V gene lost 6 bases and the J gene lost 9 bases, with 12 bases spanning the gap. The CDR3 is made up of 13 amino acids. In DNA form, the CDR3 reads TGTGCCAGCAGCACAACAGGGAGTTCACCCCTCCACTTT. Protein: CASSTTGSSPLHF.

V and J are TRBV30 and TRBJ2-5; D not certain. The CDR3 consists of 11 residues. Germline V CDR1 and CDR2: GTSNPN, SVGIG (reference sequence). Trimming stripped 3 bases from V and 5 bases from J, with 7 bases between. The CDR3 protein is CAWRVVETQYF. DNA of the CDR3: TGTGCCTGGAGGGTAGTGGAGACCCAGTACTTC. Full variable domain (missing parts from reference TRBV30 and TRBJ2-5): SQTIHQWPATLVQPVGSPLSLECTVEGTSNPNLYWYRQAAGRGLQLLFYSVGIGQISSEVPQNLSASRPQDRQFILSSKKLLLSDSGFYLCAWRVVETQYFGPGTRLLVL.

This clonotype was picked up a small number of times. This chain joins TRBV27 and TRBJ1-1; D may be TRBD1 (6 bases). The CDR3 loop spans 13 amino acids. V lost 4 bases to trimming and J lost 11 bases, with 17 bases between them. The V gene's germline CDR1 is MNHEY and CDR2 SMNVEV (reference sequence). The CDR3 DNA reads TGTGCCAGCAGTTCCCCCAGGGGTCGATCGGCTTTCTTT. It specifies CASSSPRGRSAFF.

The chain combines TRBV3-2 with TRBJ2-2; no DNA check was done on the table's D call, TRBD2. TRBV3-2 is classified as a pseudogene. The CDR3 contains 17 residues. CDR3 sequence: CASSQDQRRGGTGELFF. In DNA form, the CDR3 reads TGTGCCAGCAGCCAAGATCAAAGGCGGGGAGGGACCGGGGAGCTGTTTTTT.

The chain combines TRBV30 with TRBJ2-7; D is ambiguous. The CDR3 contains 13 residues. Germline CDR1 GTSNPN, CDR2 SVGIG (reference sequence). V lost 0 bases and J lost 0, with 6 bases in between. In DNA, the CDR3 is TGTGCCTGGAGTGTACAGAGCTCCTACGAGCAGTACTTC. This codes for CAWSVQSSYEQYF.

The chain has TRBV5-1 and TRBJ2-1; 7 bases are shared with TRBD2. This CDR3 region has 16 residues. The germline V gene has CDR1 SGHRS and CDR2 YFSETQ. With V trimmed by 4 bases and J by 3 bases, 10 bases remained unmatched. The CDR3 coding sequence is TGCGCCAGCAGCCGGAGGGGCGGGAGAGACTACAATGAGCAGTTCTTC. Protein: CASSRRGGRDYNEQFF. The full variable domain, completed using reference TRBV5-1 and TRBJ2-1, is KAGVTQTPRYLIKTRGQQVTLSCSPISGHRSVSWYQQTPGQGLQFLFEYFSETQRNKGNFPGRFSGRQFSNSRSEMNVSTLELGDSALYLCASSRRGGRDYNEQFFGPGTRLTVL.

Only a few counts were recorded for this clonotype. The rearrangement links TRBV20-1 to TRBJ2-7; 7 bases match TRBD1. This CDR3 region has 13 residues. V shed 3 bases, J shed 2 bases, and the junction held 4 bases outside the gene matches. CDR1 and CDR2 from the germline V gene are DFQATT and SNEGSKA (reference sequence). The CDR3: CSARTTGTYEQYF. Here the CDR3 DNA reads TGCAGTGCTAGGACGACAGGGACCTACGAGCAGTACTTC.

This clonotype was counted ten times or more. The rearrangement joins TRBV6-5 to TRBJ2-7, with TRBD1 matching over 9 bases. The CDR3 totals 17 residues. Germline values: CDR1 MNHEY, CDR2 SVGAGI. J was trimmed by 5 bases and V by 2 bases; bases with no gene match: 13. CDR3 residues: CASSYGVRTGAGNEQYF. The CDR3 DNA reads as TGTGCCAGCAGTTACGGAGTGAGGACAGGGGCAGGTAACGAGCAGTACTTC.

The chain links TRBV6-2 or TRBV6-3 to TRBJ2-3; D not resolved. Germline loops: CDR1 MNHEY, CDR2 SVGEGT. V was pared by 5 bases and J by 3 bases, with 9 bases between. CDR3 length: 13 residues. The CDR3 bases are TGTGCCAGCAGTGGTCCGTTAACAGATACGCAGTATTTT. It encodes CASSGPLTDTQYF.

This sequence joins TRBV30 and TRBJ2-3; TRBD2 agrees at 8 bases. Germline loops: CDR1 GTSNPN, CDR2 SVGIG (reference sequence). CDR3 length equals 13 residues. Losses at the gene ends were 4 bases for V and 1 base for J; bases not matched to a gene: 1. DNA for the CDR3: TGTGCCTGGAAGCGGGAGCGCACAGATACGCAGTATTTT. Residues: CAWKRERTDTQYF. Combining the CDR3 with reference TRBV30 and TRBJ2-3 gives the whole variable domain SQTIHQWPATLVQPVGSPLSLECTVEGTSNPNLYWYRQAAGRGLQLLFYSVGIGQISSEVPQNLSASRPQDRQFILSSKKLLLSDSGFYLCAWKRERTDTQYFGPGTRLTVL.

This clonotype showed up just a few times. V is TRBV3-1 and J is TRBJ1-6; D not resolved. The CDR3 sequence is 15 residues long. V was shortened by 0 bases and J by 6 bases, with 9 bases between the two germline ends. Germline CDR1 and CDR2: LGHDT and YNNKEL (reference sequence). The CDR3, as DNA: TGTGCCAGCAGCCAAGAATCACAAGTTAATTCACCCCTCCACTTT. Protein sequence: CASSQESQVNSPLHF.

The sample holds a few counts of this clonotype. The J gene is TRBJ2-5, the V gene TRBV10-3; D is possibly TRBD1 or TRBD2 (5 bases each). The CDR3 totals 14 residues. Germline CDR1 and CDR2: ENHRY and SYGVKD. The V and J ends lost 8 bases and 1 base respectively, with 14 bases between them. The CDR3 region is CAISWGGPQETQYF. In nucleotides, the CDR3 is TGTGCCATCTCCTGGGGCGGGCCCCAAGAGACCCAGTACTTC.

This clonotype came up a few times. J is TRBJ1-2 and V is TRBV29-1; possible D gene TRBD1, 6 bases. This CDR3 region has 12 residues. The ends were cut back, 4 bases at V and 5 bases at J, with 11 bases in the middle. CDR1 and CDR2 from the germline V gene are SQVTM and ANQGSEA. The CDR3 sequence: CSVAQGGYGYTF. Written as DNA, the CDR3 is TGCAGCGTTGCACAGGGAGGATATGGCTACACCTTC.

This clonotype was found a few times. The chain couples TRBV4-3 to TRBJ2-5; 11 nucleotides match TRBD2. The germline V gene has CDR1 LGHNA and CDR2 YSLEER. The CDR3 contains 15 residues. Trimming removed 0 bases from V and 13 bases from J; junction bases left unmatched: 10. Here the CDR3 DNA reads TGCGCCAGCAGCCAAGAGGCGTCAGCTAGCGGGAGGTTGTACTTC. It specifies CASSQEASASGRLYF.

The chain is built from TRBV3-1 and TRBJ2-7, with D perhaps matching TRBD2 (6 bases). This CDR3 is built from 14 residues. Trimming left V 3 bases short and J 5 bases short, with 14 bases between. Per germline, CDR1 LGHDT and CDR2 YNNKEL (reference sequence). The CDR3 reads CASSHGTPLDEQYF. CDR3 nucleotide sequence: TGTGCCAGCAGCCACGGGACTCCTCTTGACGAGCAGTACTTC.

This clonotype was detected a few times. An end of the junction does not agree with germline; a read error may underlie this. V is TRBV29-1 and J is TRBJ1-4; no definite D call. The CDR3 runs to 13 residues. Germline V gene lookup returns CDR1 SQVTM and CDR2 ANQGSEA. The CDR3 region is CSVQDTPNEKLFF. CDR3 sequence (DNA): TGCAGCGTTCAAGACACTCCGAATGAAAAACTGTTTTTT.

This chain links TRBV20-1 with TRBJ2-7; maybe TRBD2 (5 bases). V was cut by 6 bases and J by 3 bases, with 15 bases left in between. Germline V CDR1 and CDR2: DFQATT, SNEGSKA (reference sequence). The CDR3 loop spans 13 amino acids. In nucleotides, the CDR3 is TGCAGTGCCCCCAGGTCGGGAAGCTACGAGCAGTACTTC. Translating gives CSAPRSGSYEQYF.

This clonotype was recorded a few times. This chain joins TRBV6-2 or TRBV6-3 and TRBJ2-3, with D perhaps matching TRBD2 (5 bases). Germline loops: CDR1 MNHEY, CDR2 SVGEGT. Trimming left V 4 bases short and J 0 bases short, with 11 bases between. CDR3 length: 15 residues. CDR3 loop: CASSWSGGSTDTQYF. For the CDR3, the DNA is TGTGCCAGCAGTTGGAGCGGAGGTAGCACAGATACGCAGTATTTT.

This clonotype was counted only a few times. The rearrangement links TRBV6-2 or TRBV6-3 to TRBJ2-1, with TRBD2 identical over 7 bases. This CDR3 is 12 amino acids long. Trimming at V came to 2 bases and at J to 14 bases, leaving 6 bases not matched to a gene. Germline assignment: CDR1 MNHEY and CDR2 SVGEGT. Written as DNA, the CDR3 is TGTGCCAGCAGTTACGGCGCGGGAGACGAGTTCTTC. It yields the protein CASSYGAGDEFF.

This clonotype has just a few counts. This chain connects TRBV29-1 to TRBJ2-7, with no clear D. The CDR3 runs to 14 residues. CDR1 and CDR2 from the germline V gene are SQVTM and ANQGSEA. The V end lost 8 bases, the J end lost 2 bases, and 19 bases lay between the germline ends. The CDR3 loop is CSPKAKTSTYEQYF. In nucleotides, the CDR3 is TGCAGCCCGAAGGCCAAGACTTCCACCTACGAGCAGTACTTC.

This sequence joins TRBV6-1 and TRBJ2-5; perhaps TRBD2 as D (5 bases). The CDR3 contains 16 residues. Germline CDR1 is MNHNS and CDR2 is SASEGT. The ends were cut back, 5 bases at V and 5 bases at J, with 21 bases in the middle. The CDR3 DNA is TGTGCCAGCAGTTTTCAAGTTGGGCGACCGGGGGAGACCCAGTACTTC. Encoded protein: CASSFQVGRPGETQYF.